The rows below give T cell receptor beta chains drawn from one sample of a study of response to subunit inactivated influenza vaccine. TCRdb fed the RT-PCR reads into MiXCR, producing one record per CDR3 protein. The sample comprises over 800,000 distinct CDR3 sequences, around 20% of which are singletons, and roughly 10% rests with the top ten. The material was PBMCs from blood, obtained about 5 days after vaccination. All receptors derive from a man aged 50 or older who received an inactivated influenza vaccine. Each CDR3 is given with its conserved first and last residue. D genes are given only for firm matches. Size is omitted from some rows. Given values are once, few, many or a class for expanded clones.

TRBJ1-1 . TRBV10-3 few TGTGCCATCAGTGGGAGAGGGACGGGAAAGCCGAACACTGAAGCTTTCTTT CAISGRGTGKPNTEAFF
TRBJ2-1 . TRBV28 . TGTGCCAGCAGTTCACCGGGCGGAACAAGCTCCTACAATGAGCAGTTCTTC CASSSPGGTSSYNEQFF
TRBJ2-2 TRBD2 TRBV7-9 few TGTGCCAGCAGCTTAGCGGCGGGGGGATTCACCGGGGAGCTGTTTTTT CASSLAAGGFTGELFF
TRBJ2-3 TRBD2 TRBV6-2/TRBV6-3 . TGTGCCAGCAGTTCCACCCACGGACGCGGGGGGGCCGACGGCACAGATACGCAGTATTTT CASSSTHGRGGADGTDTQYF
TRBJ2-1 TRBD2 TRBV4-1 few TGCGCCAGCAGCCAAGGGGGGGGTGGAGAGACCTACAATGAGCAGTTCTTC CASSQGGGGETYNEQFF
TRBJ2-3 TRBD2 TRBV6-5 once TGTGCCAGCAGTTACTCGAACGGGAGGGAGGCTCTGTATTTT CASSYSNGREALYF
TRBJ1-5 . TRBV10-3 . TGTGCCATCAGTGAACAGGGTCATCAGCCCCAGCATTTT CAISEQGHQPQHF
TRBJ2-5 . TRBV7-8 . TGTGCCAGCGCAGGGGAACTGCAAGAGACCCAGTACTTC CASAGELQETQYF
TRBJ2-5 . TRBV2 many TGTGCCAGCTCGGGCGGTGAAGAGACCCAGTACTTC CASSGGEETQYF
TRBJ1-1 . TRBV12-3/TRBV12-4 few TGTGCCAGCAGTTTTCGGGCGGGGGCCACTGAAGCTTTCTTT CASSFRAGATEAFF
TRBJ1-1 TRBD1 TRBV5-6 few TGTGCCAGCAGATCCGGACAGGGATCTAGTGCTGAAGCTTTCTTT CASRSGQGSSAEAFF
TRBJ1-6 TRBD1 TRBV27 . TGTGCCAGCAGGTGGACAGGGCTAGTTTATAATTCACCCCTCCACTTT CASRWTGLVYNSPLHF
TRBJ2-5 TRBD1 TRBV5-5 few TGTGCCAGCAGCTGGGGACAGGGAACCCAAGAGACCCAGTACTTC CASSWGQGTQETQYF
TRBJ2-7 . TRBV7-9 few TGTGCCAGCAGCTTAAGTATGGGACACCCTTTTGAGCAGTACTTC CASSLSMGHPFEQYF
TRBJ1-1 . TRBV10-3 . TGTGCCGTCGGATCTTATGGGAGCACTGAAGCTTTCTTT CAVGSYGSTEAFF
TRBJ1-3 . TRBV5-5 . TGTGCCAGCAGCTTGGCGGGCTACTCTGGAAACACCATATATTTT CASSLAGYSGNTIYF
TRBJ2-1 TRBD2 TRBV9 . TGTGCCAGCGCTAGCGGGGGGCGCTCCTACAATGAGCAGTTCTTC CASASGGRSYNEQFF
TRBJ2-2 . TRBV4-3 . TGCGCCAGCAGCCAAGGGGTTCAGAACACCGGGGAGCTGTTTTTT CASSQGVQNTGELFF
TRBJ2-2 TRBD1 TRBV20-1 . TGCAGTGCCCCAGGGGGCACCGGGGAGCTGTTTTTT CSAPGGTGELFF
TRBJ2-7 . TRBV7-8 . TGTGCCAGCAGCTTAAGCGCTTGGACGGTGAGGGACGAGCAGTACTTC CASSLSAWTVRDEQYF
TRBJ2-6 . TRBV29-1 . TGCAGCGTTGATCTGGCTGGGGCCAACGTCCTGACTTTC CSVDLAGANVLTF
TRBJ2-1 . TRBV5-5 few TGTGCCAGCAGCTTGGGTCGCGGCACCTACAATGAGCAGTTCTTC CASSLGRGTYNEQFF